This TCR beta chain was sequenced for a study of T cells in Graves' hyperthyroidism and ophthalmopathy (dated by TCRdb to between 2018 and 2021). Regarding the study in general: Peripheral blood was collected at initial diagnosis, before any treatment. To identify TCR V-J signatures that set the groups apart, the researchers used a discovery cohort of approximately 98 patients, made up of 43 with Graves' ophthalmopathy and 57 with stable Graves' hyperthyroidism. Prospective prediction of ophthalmopathy was tested in an independent validation cohort consisting of 18 to 20 hyperthyroidism patients and around 16 patients who later progressed to ophthalmopathy. For training and testing, the 100 or so patients in the discovery cohort were randomly divided in a 7:3 ratio. The study also compared thyroid tissue and blood T-cell repertoires from over 5 Graves' hyperthyroidism patients. Following sampling, methimazole starting at 30 mg daily was given to hyperthyroidism patients, and high-dose intravenous methylprednisolone was given to ophthalmopathy patients. According to the paper, TCR Vbeta CDR3 sequencing was carried out on 135 peripheral blood samples, which came from more than 40 ophthalmopathy, roughly 75 hyperthyroidism and about 17 progressor patients. Broader findings and caveats from the paper: In validation, progression to ophthalmopathy was predicted by the model with around 71% sensitivity and just over 72% specificity, a median of approximately 6.5 months before onset. Most expanded thyroid clonotypes (frequency above 0.001) were also detected in blood, suggesting blood repertoires may reflect thyroid immune responses. Ophthalmopathy was separated from stable hyperthyroidism by a 13 V-J signature model, with 85% to 90% sensitivity and about 81% specificity obtained in cross-validation and 80%/75% obtained in testing. Sample size was not statistically predetermined, and investigators were not blinded to group allocation.

V lost 5 bases and J lost 1 base; the stretch between them is 13 bases long. The CDR3 goes from the cysteine to the phenylalanine over 15 residues. The kept DNA is CDR3 alone, 45 bases in frame from the first base. CDR1 and CDR2 (PRHDT, FYEKMQ) derive from the germline V gene (reference sequence). Stable Graves' hyperthyroidism was defined as no progression to ophthalmopathy during 18 months of follow-up. Hyperthyroidism patients were newly diagnosed, had a disease duration of under 2 months, and were aged 18 to 65 years. The study excluded patients with uncontrolled infections, other autoimmune diseases, pregnancy or lactation. Diagnoses were based on clinical symptoms, serum thyroxine and TRAb, thyroid ultrasound and orbital computed tomography. PBMCs were separated from 10 ml of fresh peripheral blood using Ficoll-Paque density gradient centrifugation. Trizol reagent was used to extract total RNA, and RNA quality was then checked on an Agilent 2100 Bioanalyzer.

This clonotype has ten or more counts. Its binding antigen is unknown. It has no much larger one-base neighbor in the sample; base qualities were not kept. TCR beta CDR3 regions were amplified from RNA transcripts. The TCR CDR3 was subjected to a first round of RT-PCR using the HTBI primer set and the Qiagen OneStep RT-PCR kit. The libraries were constructed in a second round of multiplex PCR and then size-selected and purified. The libraries were sequenced on an Illumina HiSeq2000 using paired-end 100 bp reads. In the source study's methods: SOAPnuke was used to process the raw data, throwing out any read that contained adapters or uncalled bases, had a mean Phred below 15, or lacked an exact constant-primer or identifier match. COPE v1.2.5 was used to merge the high-quality paired reads, and each unique nucleotide sequence was defined as a clonotype. Clonotypes were aligned to IMGT TRBV, TRBD and TRBJ reference segments using MiTCR v1.1. The analysis included only V-J combinations with a frequency above 0.0001, which together covered over 98% of the repertoires. A TCS score was defined as the ratio between F50 (clonal expansion) and ExV (chaos), using BLOSUM62-based TCRdist between CDR3 peptides within each V-J. Welch's t-statistics and random forest reduced several hundred V-J features to 13, which were used in a naive Bayes classifier (R e1071). Clones were called with MiXCR by TCRdb after fastp trimmed the public reads at Q25, and only in-frame beta chains were retained. Under each unique CDR3 protein, matching rows form one entry showing the most common genes and DNA. The V and J calls follow TCRdb's processing rather than the paper's. Here the sample has roughly 110,000 distinct CDR3 sequences; 16% occur a single time. The ten largest clones capture about 45% of the sample.

The TCR sequence derives from a woman in her 50s with Graves' hyperthyroidism. Here the chain combines TRBV13 and TRBJ2-3, with no confidently assigned D gene. The sequenced sample was blood. The CDR3 here reads CASSQKSIRTDTQYF. The nucleotide sequence reads TGTGCCAGCAGCCAAAAATCTATCCGCACAGATACGCAGTATTTT.